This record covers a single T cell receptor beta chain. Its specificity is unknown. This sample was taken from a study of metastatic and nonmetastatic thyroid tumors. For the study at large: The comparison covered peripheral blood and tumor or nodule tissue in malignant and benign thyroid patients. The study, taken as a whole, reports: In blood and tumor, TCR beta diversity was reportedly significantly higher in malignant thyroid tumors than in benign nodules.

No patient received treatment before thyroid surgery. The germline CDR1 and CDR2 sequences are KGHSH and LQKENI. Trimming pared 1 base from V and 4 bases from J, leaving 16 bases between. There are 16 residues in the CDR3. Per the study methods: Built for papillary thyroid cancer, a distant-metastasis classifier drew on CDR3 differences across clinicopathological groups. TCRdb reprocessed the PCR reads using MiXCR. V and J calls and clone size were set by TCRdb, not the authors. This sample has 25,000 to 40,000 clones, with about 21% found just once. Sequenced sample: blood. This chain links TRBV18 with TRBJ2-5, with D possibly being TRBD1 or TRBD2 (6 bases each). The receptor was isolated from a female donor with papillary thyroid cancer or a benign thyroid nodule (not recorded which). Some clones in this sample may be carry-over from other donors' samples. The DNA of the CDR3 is TGTGCCAGCTCACCACGATTGGGGGGCGGCGTAGAGACCCAGTACTTC. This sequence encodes CASSPRLGGGVETQYF.